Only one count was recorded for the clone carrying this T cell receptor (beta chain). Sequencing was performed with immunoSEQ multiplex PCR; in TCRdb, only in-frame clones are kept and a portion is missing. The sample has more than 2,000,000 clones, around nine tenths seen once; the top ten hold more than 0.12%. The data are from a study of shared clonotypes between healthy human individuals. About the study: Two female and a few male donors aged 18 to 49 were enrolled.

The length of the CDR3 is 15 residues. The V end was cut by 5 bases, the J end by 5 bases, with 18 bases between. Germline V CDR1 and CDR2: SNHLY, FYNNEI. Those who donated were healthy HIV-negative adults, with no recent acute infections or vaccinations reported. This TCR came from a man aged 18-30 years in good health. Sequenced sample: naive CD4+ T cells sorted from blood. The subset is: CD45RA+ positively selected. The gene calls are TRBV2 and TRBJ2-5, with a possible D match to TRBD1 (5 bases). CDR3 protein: CASSSNLGVGETQYF. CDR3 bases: TGTGCCAGCAGTTCCAACCTAGGGGTGGGGGAGACCCAGTACTTC. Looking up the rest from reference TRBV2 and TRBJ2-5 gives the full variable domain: EPEVTQTPSHQVTQMGQEVILRCVPISNHLYFYWYRQILGQKVEFLVSFYNNEISEKSEIFDDQFSVERPDGSNFTLKIRSTKLEDSAMYFCASSSNLGVGETQYFGPGTRLLVL.